The 4 T cell receptor beta chains below come from one sample, sequenced in a study of cytomegalovirus exposure and HLA in healthy donors. The PCR employed 60 Vbeta primers together with 13 Jbeta primers. Some clones are missing from TCRdb's copy, which holds only in-frame ones; the method was immunoSEQ multiplex PCR. The repertoire includes about 210,000 clones, about 80% of them detected once, and less than 2% sits in the top ten. Specimen: PBMCs. All receptors derive from a male donor in good health and CMV-seronegative.

CDR3: CASSNLRSSGTGDEQYF. CDR3 DNA: TGTGCCAGTAGTAATTTGAGGTCCAGTGGGACAGGGGACGAGCAGTACTTC. This sequence joins TRBV19 and TRBJ2-7; 10 nucleotides agree with TRBD1. Germline trimming cut 4 bases from V and 5 bases from J; bases unmatched to any gene: 14. This CDR3 region has 17 residues. Germline V gene sequence: CDR1 LNHDA, CDR2 SQIVND (reference sequence).

The chain uses TRBV7-6 and TRBJ2-7, with a possible D match to TRBD1 (6 bases). This CDR3 is 16 amino acids long. Germline CDR1 is SGHVS and CDR2 is FNYEAQ. V lost 3 bases to trimming and J lost 0 bases, with 15 bases between them. CDR3 loop: CASSFSTSGASYEQYF. The DNA of the CDR3 is TGTGCCAGCAGCTTCTCTACGTCAGGGGCCTCCTACGAGCAGTACTTC.

The genes are TRBV5-8 and TRBJ2-2, with 7 bases identical to TRBD2. J lost 4 bases, V lost 2 bases, and 8 bases had no gene match. The germline V gene encodes CDR1 SGHTS and CDR2 YDEGEE. The CDR3 consists of 16 residues. CDR3 sequence reads: CASSFTGGEGTGELFF. The CDR3 nucleotides are TGTGCCAGCAGCTTTACGGGAGGTGAAGGCACCGGGGAGCTGTTTTTT.

The CDR3 nucleotides read TGTGCCAGCTCACCACCGGGGAGGGGAACCTACGAGCAGTACTTC. Its protein is CASSPPGRGTYEQYF. The chain joins TRBV18 to TRBJ2-7; 7 bases map to TRBD2. This CDR3 spans 15 amino acids. Germline V gene sequence: CDR1 KGHSH, CDR2 LQKENI. V lost 0 bases, J lost 2 bases, and 4 bases stayed unmatched. The whole variable domain, remainder taken from reference TRBV18 and TRBJ2-7, is NAGVMQNPRHLVRRRGQEARLRCSPMKGHSHVYWYRQLPEEGLKFMVYLQKENIIDESGMPKERFSAEFPKEGPSILRIQQVVRGDSAAYFCASSPPGRGTYEQYFGPGTRLTVT.